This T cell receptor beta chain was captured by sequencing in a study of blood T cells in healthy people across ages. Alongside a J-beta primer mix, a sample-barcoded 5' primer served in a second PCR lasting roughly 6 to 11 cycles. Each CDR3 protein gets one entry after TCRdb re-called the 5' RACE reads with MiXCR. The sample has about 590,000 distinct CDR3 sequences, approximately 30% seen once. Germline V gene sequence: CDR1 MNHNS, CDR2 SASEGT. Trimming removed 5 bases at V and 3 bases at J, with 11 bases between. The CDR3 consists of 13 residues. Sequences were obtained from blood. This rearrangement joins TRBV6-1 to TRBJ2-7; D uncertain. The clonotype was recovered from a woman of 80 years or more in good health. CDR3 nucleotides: TGTGCCAGCAGTCAGGAGCCCAACTACGAGCAGTACTTC. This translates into CASSQEPNYEQYF.